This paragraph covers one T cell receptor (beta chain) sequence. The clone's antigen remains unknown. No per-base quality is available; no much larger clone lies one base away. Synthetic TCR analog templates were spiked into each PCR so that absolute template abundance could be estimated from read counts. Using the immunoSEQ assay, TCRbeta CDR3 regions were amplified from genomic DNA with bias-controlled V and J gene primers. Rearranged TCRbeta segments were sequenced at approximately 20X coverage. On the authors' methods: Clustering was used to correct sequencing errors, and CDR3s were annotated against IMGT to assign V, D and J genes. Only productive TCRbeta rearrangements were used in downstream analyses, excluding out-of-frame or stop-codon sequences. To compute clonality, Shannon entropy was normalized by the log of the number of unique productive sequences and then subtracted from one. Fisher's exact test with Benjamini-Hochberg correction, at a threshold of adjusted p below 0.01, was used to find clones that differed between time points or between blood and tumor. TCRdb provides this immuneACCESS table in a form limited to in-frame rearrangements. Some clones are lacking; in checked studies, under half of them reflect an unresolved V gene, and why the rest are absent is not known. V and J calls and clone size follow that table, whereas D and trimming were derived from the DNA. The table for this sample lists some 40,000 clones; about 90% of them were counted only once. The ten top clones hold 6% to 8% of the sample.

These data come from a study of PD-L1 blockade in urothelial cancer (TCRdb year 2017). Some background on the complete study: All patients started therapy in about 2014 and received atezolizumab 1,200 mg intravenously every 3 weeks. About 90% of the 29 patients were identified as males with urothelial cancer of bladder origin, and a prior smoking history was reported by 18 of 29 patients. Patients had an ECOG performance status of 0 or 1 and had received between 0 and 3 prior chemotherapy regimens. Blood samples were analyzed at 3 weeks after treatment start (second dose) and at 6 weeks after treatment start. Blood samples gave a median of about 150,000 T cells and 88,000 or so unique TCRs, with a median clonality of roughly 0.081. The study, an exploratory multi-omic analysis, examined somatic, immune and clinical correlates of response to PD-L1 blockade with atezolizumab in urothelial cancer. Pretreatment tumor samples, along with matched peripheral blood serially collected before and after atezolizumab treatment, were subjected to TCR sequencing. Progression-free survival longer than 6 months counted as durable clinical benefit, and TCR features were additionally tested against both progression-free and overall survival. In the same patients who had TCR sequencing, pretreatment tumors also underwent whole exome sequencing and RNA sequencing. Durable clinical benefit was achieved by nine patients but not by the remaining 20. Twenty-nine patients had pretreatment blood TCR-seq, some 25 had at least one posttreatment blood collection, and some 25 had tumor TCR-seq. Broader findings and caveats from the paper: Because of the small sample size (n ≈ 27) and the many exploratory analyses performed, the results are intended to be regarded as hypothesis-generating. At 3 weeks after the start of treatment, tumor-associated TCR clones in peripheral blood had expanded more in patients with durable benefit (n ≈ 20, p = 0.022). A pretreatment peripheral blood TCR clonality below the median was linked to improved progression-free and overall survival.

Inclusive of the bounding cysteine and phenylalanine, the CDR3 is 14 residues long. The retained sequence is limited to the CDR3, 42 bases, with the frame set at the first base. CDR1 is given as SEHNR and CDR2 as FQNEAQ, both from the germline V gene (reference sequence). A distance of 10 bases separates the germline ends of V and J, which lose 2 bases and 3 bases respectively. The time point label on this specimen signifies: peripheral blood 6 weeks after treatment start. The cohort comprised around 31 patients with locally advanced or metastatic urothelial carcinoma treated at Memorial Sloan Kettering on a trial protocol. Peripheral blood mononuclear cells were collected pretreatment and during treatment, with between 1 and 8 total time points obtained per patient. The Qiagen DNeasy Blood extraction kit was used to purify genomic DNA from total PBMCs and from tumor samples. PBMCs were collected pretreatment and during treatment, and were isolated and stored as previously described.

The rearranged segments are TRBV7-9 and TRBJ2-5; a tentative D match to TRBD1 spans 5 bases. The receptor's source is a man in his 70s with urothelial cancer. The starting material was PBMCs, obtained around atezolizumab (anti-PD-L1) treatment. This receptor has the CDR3 CASSLLGAEETQYF. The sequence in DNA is TGTGCCAGCAGCTTATTAGGGGCGGAAGAGACCCAGTACTTC.